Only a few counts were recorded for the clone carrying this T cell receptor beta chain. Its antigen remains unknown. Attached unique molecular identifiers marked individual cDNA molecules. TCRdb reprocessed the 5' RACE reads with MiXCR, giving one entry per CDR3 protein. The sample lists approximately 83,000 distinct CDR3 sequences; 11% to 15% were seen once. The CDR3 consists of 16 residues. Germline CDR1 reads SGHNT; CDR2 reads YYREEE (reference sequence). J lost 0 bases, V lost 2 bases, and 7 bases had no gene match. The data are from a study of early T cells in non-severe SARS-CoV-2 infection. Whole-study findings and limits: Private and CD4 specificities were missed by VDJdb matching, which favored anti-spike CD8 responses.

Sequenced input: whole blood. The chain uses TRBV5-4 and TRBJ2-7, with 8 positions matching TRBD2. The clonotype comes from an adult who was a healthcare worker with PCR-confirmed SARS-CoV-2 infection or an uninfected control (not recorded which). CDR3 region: CASSFLGAGDSYEQYF. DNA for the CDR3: TGTGCCAGCAGCTTCTTAGGAGCGGGAGACTCCTACGAGCAGTACTTC.